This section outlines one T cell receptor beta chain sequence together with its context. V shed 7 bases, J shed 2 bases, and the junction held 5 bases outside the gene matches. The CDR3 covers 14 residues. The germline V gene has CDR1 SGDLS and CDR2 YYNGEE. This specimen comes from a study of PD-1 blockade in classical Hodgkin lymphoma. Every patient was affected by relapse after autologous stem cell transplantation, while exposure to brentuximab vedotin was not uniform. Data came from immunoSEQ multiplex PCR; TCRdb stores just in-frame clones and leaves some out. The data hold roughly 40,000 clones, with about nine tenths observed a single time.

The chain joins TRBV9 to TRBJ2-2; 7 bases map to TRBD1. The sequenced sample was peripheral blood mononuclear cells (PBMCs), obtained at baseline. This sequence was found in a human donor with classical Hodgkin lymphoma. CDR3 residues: CASAGTANTGELFF. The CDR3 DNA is TGTGCCAGCGCCGGGACAGCAAACACCGGGGAGCTGTTTTTT.